Listed below are T cell receptor beta chains from one sample, sequenced in a study of CD8 T cells in ankylosing spondylitis. Each CDR3 protein gets one entry after TCRdb re-called the 5' RACE reads with MiXCR. The sample has about 460,000 distinct CDR3 sequences; approximately 5.3% are singletons. Sequenced sample: blood, either unsorted or a sorted T cell fraction (not recorded which). These receptors came from a male donor with ankylosing spondylitis. The CDR3 runs from the conserved cysteine through the conserved F or W.

CDR3 protein,V gene,J gene
CSALNTKGAREQYF,TRBV20-1,TRBJ2-7
CASSRAGVSLHEQYF,TRBV7-2,TRBJ2-7
CASSRGLAGGLTDTQYF,TRBV4-2,TRBJ2-3
CASSQVGTEAFF,TRBV4-3,TRBJ1-1
CASRRTSAQETQYF,TRBV7-2,TRBJ2-5
CASSPPGTPNGYTF,TRBV18,TRBJ1-2
CAIMPRDGAGTGELFF,TRBV10-3,TRBJ2-2
CASSERLRDSFHEQYF,TRBV10-1,TRBJ2-7
CATWDRTSTDTQYF,TRBV12-3/TRBV12-4,TRBJ2-3
CASRFLGGASGNTIYF,TRBV6-1,TRBJ1-3
CSSGLAGARSGGQYF,TRBV20-1,TRBJ2-5
CASSLFTGGSYEQYF,TRBV5-1,TRBJ2-7
CSVLLSPNEKLFF,TRBV29-1,TRBJ1-4
CASSLKNGETQYF,TRBV12-3/TRBV12-4,TRBJ2-5
CSVGGGANEQFF,TRBV29-1,TRBJ2-1
CASSLRDSQFF,TRBV19,TRBJ2-1
CSVGGGEQFF,TRBV29-1,TRBJ2-1
CASSRDGEYEQYF,TRBV10-1,TRBJ2-7
CASSLQNSAGNTIYF,TRBV4-3,TRBJ1-3
CASSPGHPGRSTEAFF,TRBV7-9,TRBJ1-1
CASSLGGGSQETQYF,TRBV7-2,TRBJ2-5
CASSYLAKSYNEQFF,TRBV7-2,TRBJ2-1
CASSVDTRGKRKGYTF,TRBV9,TRBJ1-2
CASGGVSNTGELFF,TRBV5-1,TRBJ2-2
CASSSPRLLREQFF,TRBV13,TRBJ2-1
CATTQARVYGYTF,TRBV10-2,TRBJ1-2
CASSLDWASTDTQYF,TRBV5-5,TRBJ2-3
CASSSFNLDRELFF,TRBV12-3/TRBV12-4,TRBJ2-2
CASSKDGVRGETQYF,TRBV21-1,TRBJ2-5
CASSFKGSDEQYF,TRBV7-2,TRBJ2-7
CSAPAPYEQYF,TRBV20-1,TRBJ2-7
CASSFGPTGEQYF,TRBV5-1,TRBJ2-7
CSVRSTGTEISGANVLTF,TRBV29-1,TRBJ2-6
CASSFLSDSGEQYF,TRBV27,TRBJ2-7
CASSAAGTGSYEQYF,TRBV6-2/TRBV6-3,TRBJ2-7
CASSVRSSSGANVLTF,TRBV7-2,TRBJ2-6
CASSQDYRWDRVGEQYF,TRBV4-3,TRBJ2-7
CASSQLGYEQYF,TRBV4-2,TRBJ2-7
CASSGGTASPLHF,TRBV7-2,TRBJ1-6
CATSDLGALYNEQFF,TRBV24-1,TRBJ2-1
CSARDRTGYGYGYTF,TRBV20-1,TRBJ1-2
CASSLGSGQPNTGELFF,TRBV7-3,TRBJ2-2
CASSPGQGYHEQYF,TRBV7-2,TRBJ2-7